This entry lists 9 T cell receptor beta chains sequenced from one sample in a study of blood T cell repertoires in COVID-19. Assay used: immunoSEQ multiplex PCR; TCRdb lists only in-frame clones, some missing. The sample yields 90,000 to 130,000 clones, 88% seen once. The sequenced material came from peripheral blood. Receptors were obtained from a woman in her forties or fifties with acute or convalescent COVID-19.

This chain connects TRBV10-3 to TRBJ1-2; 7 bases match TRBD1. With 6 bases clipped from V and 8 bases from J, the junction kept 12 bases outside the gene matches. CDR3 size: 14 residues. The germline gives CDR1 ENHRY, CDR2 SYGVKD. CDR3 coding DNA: TGTGCCATCAGCGAGCTAGGGGGCCCTGAGGGCTACACCTTC. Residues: CAISELGGPEGYTF.

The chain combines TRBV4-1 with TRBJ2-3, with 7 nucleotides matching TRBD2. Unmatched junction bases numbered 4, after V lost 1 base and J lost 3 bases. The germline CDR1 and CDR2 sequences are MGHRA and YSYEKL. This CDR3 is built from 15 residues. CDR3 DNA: TGCGCCAGCAGCCAAGGACAGCGGGAAACAGATACGCAGTATTTT. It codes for CASSQGQRETDTQYF.

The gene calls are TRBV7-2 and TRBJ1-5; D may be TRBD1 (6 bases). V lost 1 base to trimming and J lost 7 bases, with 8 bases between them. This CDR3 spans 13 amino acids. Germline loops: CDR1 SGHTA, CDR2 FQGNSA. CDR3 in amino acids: CASSLDRAQPQHF. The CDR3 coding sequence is TGTGCCAGCAGCTTAGACAGGGCGCAGCCCCAGCATTTT.

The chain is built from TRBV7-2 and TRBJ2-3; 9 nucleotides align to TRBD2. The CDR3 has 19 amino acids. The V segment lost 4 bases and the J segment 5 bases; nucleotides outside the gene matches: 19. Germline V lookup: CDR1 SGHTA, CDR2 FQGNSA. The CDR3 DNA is TGTGCCAGCAGCTCCCGTTCTAGCGGGAATCACAGGTCTATAGATACGCAGTATTTT. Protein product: CASSSRSSGNHRSIDTQYF. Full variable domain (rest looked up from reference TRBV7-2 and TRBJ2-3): GAGVSQSPSNKVTEKGKDVELRCDPISGHTALYWYRQSLGQGLEFLIYFQGNSAPDKSGLPSDRFSAERTGGSVSTLTIQRTQQEDSAVYLCASSSRSSGNHRSIDTQYFGPGTRLTVL.

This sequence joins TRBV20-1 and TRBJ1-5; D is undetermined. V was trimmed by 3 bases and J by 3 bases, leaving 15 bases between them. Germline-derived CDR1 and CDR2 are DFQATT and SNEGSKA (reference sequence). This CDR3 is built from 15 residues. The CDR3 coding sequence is TGCAGTGCTAGTGACGGGAGATGGTACAATCAGCCCCAGCATTTT. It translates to CSASDGRWYNQPQHF.

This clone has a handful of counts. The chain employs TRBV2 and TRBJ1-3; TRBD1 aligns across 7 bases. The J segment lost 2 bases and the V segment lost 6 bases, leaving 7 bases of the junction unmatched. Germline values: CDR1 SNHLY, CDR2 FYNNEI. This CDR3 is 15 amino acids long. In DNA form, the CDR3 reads TGTGCCAGCAGCCTTGAAGACAGGGCTGGAAACACCATATATTTT. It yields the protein CASSLEDRAGNTIYF.

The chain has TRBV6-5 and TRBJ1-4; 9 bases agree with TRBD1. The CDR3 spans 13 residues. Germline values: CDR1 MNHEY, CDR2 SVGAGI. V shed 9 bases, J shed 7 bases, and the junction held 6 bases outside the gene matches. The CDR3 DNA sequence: TGTGCCAGTCGGGACAGGGCGATTGAAAAACTGTTTTTT. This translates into CASRDRAIEKLFF.

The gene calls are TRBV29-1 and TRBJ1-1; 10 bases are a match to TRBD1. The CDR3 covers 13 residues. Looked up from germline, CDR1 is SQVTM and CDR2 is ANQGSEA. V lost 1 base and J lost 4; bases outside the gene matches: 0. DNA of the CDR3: TGCAGCGTTGAAGGACAGGGGGCCACTGAAGCTTTCTTT. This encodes CSVEGQGATEAFF.

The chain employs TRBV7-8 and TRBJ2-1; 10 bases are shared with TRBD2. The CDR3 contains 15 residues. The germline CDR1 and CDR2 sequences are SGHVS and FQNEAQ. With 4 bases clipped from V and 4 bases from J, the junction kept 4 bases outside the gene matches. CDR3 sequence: CASSSGLADYNEQFF. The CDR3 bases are TGTGCCAGCAGCTCAGGACTAGCGGATTACAATGAGCAGTTCTTC.